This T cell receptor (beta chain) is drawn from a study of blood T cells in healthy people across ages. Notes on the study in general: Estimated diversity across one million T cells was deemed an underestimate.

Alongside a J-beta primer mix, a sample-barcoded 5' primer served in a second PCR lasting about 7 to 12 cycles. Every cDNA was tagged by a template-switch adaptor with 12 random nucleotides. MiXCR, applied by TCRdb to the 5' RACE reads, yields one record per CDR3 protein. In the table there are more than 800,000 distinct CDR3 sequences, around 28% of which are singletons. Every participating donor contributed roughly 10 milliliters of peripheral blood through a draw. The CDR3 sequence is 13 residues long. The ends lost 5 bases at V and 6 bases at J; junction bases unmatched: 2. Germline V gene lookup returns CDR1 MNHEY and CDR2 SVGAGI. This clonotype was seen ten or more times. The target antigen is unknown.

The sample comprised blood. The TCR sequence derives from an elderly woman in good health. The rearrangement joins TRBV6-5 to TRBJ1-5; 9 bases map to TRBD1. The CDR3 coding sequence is TGTGCCAGCAGTCGACAGGGGGGTCAGCCCCAGCATTTT. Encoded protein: CASSRQGGQPQHF.